This note documents a single T cell receptor beta chain sequence. The antigen is not known. The CDR3 is 16 residues long. The V gene's germline CDR1 is SNHLY and CDR2 FYNNEI. With 7 bases removed from V and 2 bases from J, the gap between germline ends came to 20 bases. The sample originates from a study of cytotoxic CD8 clonotypes in ibrutinib-treated CLL. Whole-study results and caveats: Circulating CD8+ T-cell counts were tracked by baseline clonality, which exceeded that of age-matched healthy donors. The clonality rise at ibrutinib response reflected private clonotype expansion. Clonality increased with ibrutinib response but returned toward baseline at progression.

The assay was immunoSEQ multiplex PCR, and TCRdb's table has in-frame clones only and misses some. The sample has some 63,000 clones, approximately 90% seen once; the top ten hold around 3.1%. This TCR was recovered from a human donor with chronic lymphocytic leukemia. Sequencing was performed on PBMCs, taken after 12 months of ibrutinib treatment. The rearrangement uses TRBV2 and TRBJ1-2; possible D gene TRBD1, 6 bases. The CDR3 loop reads CASKDSFRELNYGYTF. As DNA, the CDR3 is TGTGCCAGCAAGGACAGCTTCCGCGAACTAAACTATGGCTACACCTTC. The full variable domain, rest sourced from reference TRBV2 and TRBJ1-2, is EPEVTQTPSHQVTQMGQEVILRCVPISNHLYFYWYRQILGQKVEFLVSFYNNEISEKSEIFDDQFSVERPDGSNFTLKIRSTKLEDSAMYFCASKDSFRELNYGYTFGSGTRLTVV.